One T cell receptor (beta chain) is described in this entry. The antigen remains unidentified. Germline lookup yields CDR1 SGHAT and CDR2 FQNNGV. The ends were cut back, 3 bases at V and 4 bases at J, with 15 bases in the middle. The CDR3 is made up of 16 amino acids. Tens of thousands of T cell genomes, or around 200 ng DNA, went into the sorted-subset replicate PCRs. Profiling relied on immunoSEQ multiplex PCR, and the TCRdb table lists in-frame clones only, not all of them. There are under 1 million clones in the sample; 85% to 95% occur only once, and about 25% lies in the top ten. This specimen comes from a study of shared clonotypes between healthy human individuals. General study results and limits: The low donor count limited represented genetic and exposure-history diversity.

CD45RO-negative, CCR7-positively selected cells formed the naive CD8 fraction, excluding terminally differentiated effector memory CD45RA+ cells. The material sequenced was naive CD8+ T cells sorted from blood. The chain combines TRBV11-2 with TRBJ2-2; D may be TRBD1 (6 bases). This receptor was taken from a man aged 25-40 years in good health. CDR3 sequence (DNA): TGTGCCAGCAGCTTCGATTTGGACAGAGGCACCGGGGAGCTGTTTTTT. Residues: CASSFDLDRGTGELFF.